This T cell receptor beta chain was obtained from a study of blood T cell repertoires in COVID-19. Profiling relied on immunoSEQ multiplex PCR, and the TCRdb table lists in-frame clones only, not all of them. The sample gives more than 50,000 clones, less than 95% of which show up once; 7.5% to 9.5% is in the top ten. V lost 3 bases, J lost 1 base, and 10 bases lay in between. CDR3 length equals 14 residues. CDR1 is SGHNT and CDR2 is YENEEA in the germline V gene. V and J are TRBV11-3 and TRBJ2-7; D is ambiguous. The receptor was derived from a woman in her thirties or forties with active COVID-19. Sequencing input: peripheral blood. This chain's CDR3 is CASSFGSSSYEQYF. For the CDR3, the DNA is TGTGCCAGCAGCTTTGGCTCCTCTTCCTACGAGCAGTACTTC.